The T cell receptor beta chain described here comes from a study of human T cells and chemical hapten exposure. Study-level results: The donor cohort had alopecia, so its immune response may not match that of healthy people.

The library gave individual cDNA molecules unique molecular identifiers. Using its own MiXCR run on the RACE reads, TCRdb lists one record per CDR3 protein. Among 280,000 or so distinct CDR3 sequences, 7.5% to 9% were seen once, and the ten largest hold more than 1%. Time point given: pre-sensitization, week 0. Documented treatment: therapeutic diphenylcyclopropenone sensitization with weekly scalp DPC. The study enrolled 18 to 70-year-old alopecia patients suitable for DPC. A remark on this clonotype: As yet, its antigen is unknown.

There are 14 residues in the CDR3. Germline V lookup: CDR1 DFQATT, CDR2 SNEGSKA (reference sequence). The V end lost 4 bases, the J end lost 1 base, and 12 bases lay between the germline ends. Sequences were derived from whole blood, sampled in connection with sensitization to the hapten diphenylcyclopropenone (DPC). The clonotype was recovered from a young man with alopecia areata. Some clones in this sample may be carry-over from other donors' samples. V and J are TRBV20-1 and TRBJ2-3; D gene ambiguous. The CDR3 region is CSAKRPGGTDTQYF. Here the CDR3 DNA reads TGCAGTGCTAAAAGGCCAGGCGGCACAGATACGCAGTATTTT.